These 9 T cell receptor beta chains share one sample of origin, sequenced in a study of cytomegalovirus exposure and HLA in healthy donors. The PCR contained 60 Vbeta and 13 Jbeta primers. The repertoire was sequenced with immunoSEQ multiplex PCR; TCRdb's copy has only in-frame clones and lacks some. The data show approximately 75,000 clones, 84% seen once. Sequencing was done on a sample of PBMCs. These receptors were obtained from a man in his 70s in good health and CMV-seropositive.

The chain joins TRBV11-2 to TRBJ1-2; a weak D match, TRBD1 (6 bases). V shed 0 bases and J shed 2 bases, with 16 bases lying between them. The CDR3 contains 17 residues. Germline values: CDR1 SGHAT, CDR2 FQNNGV. In DNA, the CDR3 is TGTGCCAGCAGCTTAGATCTTAACACAGGGTACAACTATGGCTACACCTTC. This gives the protein CASSLDLNTGYNYGYTF. Full variable domain (rest looked up from reference TRBV11-2 and TRBJ1-2): EAGVAQSPRYKIIEKRQSVAFWCNPISGHATLYWYQQILGQGPKLLIQFQNNGVVDDSQLPKDRFSAERLKGVDSTLKIQPAKLEDSAVYLCASSLDLNTGYNYGYTFGSGTRLTVV.

The rearrangement links TRBV10-3 to TRBJ2-5; D perhaps matches TRBD1 (5 bases). The CDR3 length is 11 residues. Germline lookup yields CDR1 ENHRY and CDR2 SYGVKD. Between the trimmed V and J ends, which lost 8 bases and 5 bases, there was a span of 9 bases. Here the CDR3 reads CAIGARETQYF. The CDR3 DNA sequence: TGTGCCATCGGGGCGAGGGAGACCCAGTACTTC.

This chain connects TRBV30 to TRBJ2-2; D is possibly TRBD2 (6 bases). This CDR3 has 15 residues. The germline V gene encodes CDR1 GTSNPN and CDR2 SVGIG (reference sequence). Between the trimmed V and J ends, which lost 8 bases and 0 bases, there was a span of 16 bases. The CDR3, as DNA: TGTGCCCGGGGGACCGGGGCCGCGAACACCGGGGAGCTGTTTTTT. It encodes CARGTGAANTGELFF.

This chain connects TRBV7-9 to TRBJ2-1; possibly TRBD2 for D (5 bases). The CDR3 covers 14 residues. Trimming stripped 0 bases from V and 4 bases from J, with 7 bases between. Germline CDR1 is SEHNR and CDR2 is FQNEAQ (reference sequence). The CDR3 region is CASSLAWEYNEQFF. CDR3 coding DNA: TGTGCCAGCAGCTTAGCGTGGGAGTACAATGAGCAGTTCTTC.

In its sample, this clone was seen a few times. The V call is TRBV10-3, the J call TRBJ1-2; 8 nucleotides align to TRBD1. The CDR3 runs to 14 residues. Germline V lookup: CDR1 ENHRY, CDR2 SYGVKD. V lost 6 bases, J lost 8 bases, and 11 bases stayed unmatched. The CDR3 protein is CAISPTGATGGYTF. The CDR3 nucleotides are TGTGCCATCAGCCCGACAGGGGCGACGGGAGGCTACACCTTC.

The V gene is TRBV18, the J gene TRBJ1-6; D call uncertain. Trimming cost V 2 bases and J 13 bases, with 12 bases left between them. The CDR3 runs to 13 residues. Germline V CDR1 and CDR2: KGHSH, LQKENI. The DNA for the CDR3 is TGTGCCAGCTCACCAACGAGAGAGTACCCCCTCCACTTT. It yields the protein CASSPTREYPLHF.

This sequence joins TRBV28 and TRBJ1-5; possibly TRBD1 for D (5 bases). The germline V gene has CDR1 MDHEN and CDR2 SYDVKM. V dropped 6 bases and J dropped 0 bases, with 6 bases sitting between them. This CDR3 has 13 amino acids. CDR3 sequence (DNA): TGTGCCAGCAGCAGGGATAGCAATCAGCCCCAGCATTTT. Translated, it gives CASSRDSNQPQHF.

The V gene is TRBV5-1, the J gene TRBJ2-7; D perhaps matches TRBD1 (6 bases). Between the trimmed V and J ends, which lost 7 bases and 0 bases, there was a span of 8 bases. The CDR3 sequence is 12 residues long. Germline loops: CDR1 SGHRS, CDR2 YFSETQ. The CDR3 DNA sequence: TGCGCCAGCGGCAGGGGCTCCTACGAGCAGTACTTC. This gives the protein CASGRGSYEQYF.

The V and J genes are TRBV28 and TRBJ2-7, with D perhaps TRBD1 (6 bases). CDR1 MDHEN and CDR2 SYDVKM come from the germline V gene. V was clipped by 4 bases and J by 4 bases, with 14 bases between them. The CDR3 contains 14 residues. The CDR3 region is CASSSGTPPYEQYF. CDR3 sequence (DNA): TGTGCCAGCAGTTCCGGGACACCACCGTACGAGCAGTACTTC. Variable domain in full (rest from reference TRBV28 and TRBJ2-7): DVKVTQSSRYLVKRTGEKVFLECVQDMDHENMFWYRQDPGLGLRLIYFSYDVKMKEKGDIPEGYSVSREKKERFSLILESASTNQTSMYLCASSSGTPPYEQYFGPGTRLTVT.